This TCR beta chain was documented in a study of tumor-infiltrating lymphocytes in localized non-small cell lung cancer. Whole-study results and caveats: Recurrence-free survival showed no association with tumor T-cell fraction. Technical variation could not be separated from intratumor heterogeneity here. Available tissue quantity limited TCR sequencing to a patient subset.

Some clones are missing from TCRdb's copy, which holds only in-frame ones; the method was immunoSEQ multiplex PCR. The sample lists approximately 15,000 clones, over 35% seen once, with 16% in the top ten. This clone was detected a few times. Its antigen is not known. Germline-derived CDR1 and CDR2 are MNHNS and SASEGT. Germline trimming cut 6 bases from V and 8 bases from J; bases unmatched to any gene: 7. The CDR3 length is 14 residues. This clonotype originated in a human donor with non-small cell lung cancer. The sequencing sample was made of lung tumor tissue. The rearrangement uses TRBV6-1 and TRBJ2-1; 10 bases map to TRBD1. The CDR3 protein is CASSRDRGWDEQFF. The CDR3 DNA reads TGTGCCAGCAGCCGGGACAGGGGATGGGATGAGCAGTTCTTC.